These 31 T cell receptor beta chains were all obtained from the same sample, sequenced in a study of control samples from healthy donors and cancer patients. This table comes from immunoSEQ multiplex PCR, and its TCRdb copy is limited to in-frame clones, with some not included. The repertoire holds roughly 120,000 clones, with roughly 91% as singletons. Sequences were obtained from blood. The receptors were sampled from a woman aged 65 to 85 in good health.

CDR3 coding DNA: TGCGCCAGCAGCTCGCAGGTTAATGAAAAACTGTTTTTT. Amino acid sequence: CASSSQVNEKLFF. V gene TRBV5-1 combines with J gene TRBJ1-4, with D unclear. The germline V gene has CDR1 SGHRS and CDR2 YFSETQ. V gave up 3 bases and J gave up 4 bases, with 7 bases separating them. The CDR3 contains 13 residues.

This clone was seen a single time. The chain couples TRBV9 to TRBJ1-2; 8 nucleotides agree with TRBD1. Per germline, CDR1 SGDLS and CDR2 YYNGEE. The CDR3 has 15 amino acids. Trimming at V came to 0 bases and at J to 2 bases, leaving 3 bases not matched to a gene. The CDR3 bases are TGTGCCAGCAGCGTAGAAACAGGGGGAAACTATGGCTACACCTTC. Translated, it gives CASSVETGGNYGYTF.

This chain links TRBV5-1 with TRBJ2-5, with 7 bases that match TRBD1. V lost 4 bases and J lost 2; bases outside the gene matches: 5. Germline V gene data show CDR1 as SGHRS and CDR2 as YFSETQ. The CDR3 is 14 amino acids. The CDR3 nucleotides are TGCGCCAGCAGCCCAGGGACAGCTCAAGAGACCCAGTACTTC. It is translated as CASSPGTAQETQYF. Full variable domain (rest looked up from reference TRBV5-1 and TRBJ2-5): KAGVTQTPRYLIKTRGQQVTLSCSPISGHRSVSWYQQTPGQGLQFLFEYFSETQRNKGNFPGRFSGRQFSNSRSEMNVSTLELGDSALYLCASSPGTAQETQYFGPGTRLLVL.

CDR3 bases: TGCGCCAGCAGCCAAGAAATGAGGGGGAATGAGCAGTTCTTC. Amino acids: CASSQEMRGNEQFF. V is TRBV4-1 and J is TRBJ2-1; tentative D call: TRBD1 (6 bases). Germline values: CDR1 MGHRA, CDR2 YSYEKL. The CDR3 is made up of 14 amino acids. Trimming stripped 0 bases from V and 7 bases from J, with 10 bases between.

The chain couples TRBV10-3 to TRBJ2-5; D is unresolved. V was pared by 6 bases and J by 4 bases, with 15 bases between. The germline CDR1 and CDR2 sequences are ENHRY and SYGVKD. The CDR3 has 14 amino acids. The CDR3, as DNA: TGTGCCATCAGGCCGTCTAGTGCAGGAGAGACCCAGTACTTC. This encodes CAIRPSSAGETQYF.

Only one count was recorded for this clone. The chain carries TRBV19 and TRBJ1-5, with TRBD1 identical over 7 bases. CDR3 length: 15 amino acids. Per the germline V gene, CDR1 is LNHDA and CDR2 is SQIVND (reference sequence). The V gene end was trimmed by 6 bases and the J gene end by 0 bases; junction bases not matched to a gene: 5. CDR3 bases: TGTGCCAGTAGAGGGACAGCGTTTAGCAATCAGCCCCAGCATTTT. Protein: CASRGTAFSNQPQHF.

This clone was found many times. The chain is built from TRBV10-2 and TRBJ1-4, with D tentatively TRBD1 (5 bases). Germline V CDR1 and CDR2: WSHSY, SAAADI. This CDR3 has 14 residues. Between the trimmed V and J ends, which lost 3 bases and 5 bases, there was a span of 10 bases. The CDR3, as DNA: TGCGCCAGCAGTGAAATGGGGCGGAATGAAAAACTGTTTTTT. Protein product: CASSEMGRNEKLFF.

V and J are TRBV2 and TRBJ1-6; possible D gene TRBD1, 5 bases. V lost 6 bases and J lost 7, with 16 bases in between. Per germline, CDR1 SNHLY and CDR2 FYNNEI. The CDR3 length is 15 residues. The CDR3 sequence is CASRGGGSRNSPLHF. The CDR3 DNA sequence: TGTGCCAGCAGGGGTGGGGGGTCGCGGAATTCACCCCTCCACTTT.

The V and J genes are TRBV5-1 and TRBJ1-4; no clear D gene. Trimming took off 1 base at V and 0 bases at J, with 4 bases between the two ends. The CDR3 is 14 residues long. Per germline, CDR1 SGHRS and CDR2 YFSETQ. CDR3 amino acids: CASSLTTTNEKLFF. The CDR3 coding sequence is TGCGCCAGCAGCTTGACCACAACTAATGAAAAACTGTTTTTT.

V and J are TRBV29-1 and TRBJ2-7; TRBD1 matches at 8 bases. CDR3 length: 13 amino acids. CDR1 and CDR2 from the germline V gene are SQVTM and ANQGSEA. The V segment lost 6 bases and the J segment 3 bases; nucleotides outside the gene matches: 7. The CDR3 protein is CSVGQGENYEQYF. CDR3 DNA: TGCAGCGTCGGACAGGGAGAAAACTACGAGCAGTACTTC.

J is TRBJ1-6 and V is TRBV6-5, with D maybe TRBD1 (5 bases). The CDR3 covers 15 residues. V gave up 0 bases and J gave up 9 bases, with 12 bases separating them. CDR1 is MNHEY and CDR2 is SVGAGI in the germline V gene. The DNA for the CDR3 is TGTGCCAGCAGTTACTCGATGGGGGATCGTTCACCCCTCCACTTT. Translated: CASSYSMGDRSPLHF.

This sequence joins TRBV10-3 and TRBJ2-5; TRBD1 agrees at 7 bases. The CDR3 runs to 15 residues. Germline V gene lookup returns CDR1 ENHRY and CDR2 SYGVKD. Trimming cost V 2 bases and J 3 bases; bases outside gene matches: 6. The CDR3 is CAISEGTGVKETQYF. The CDR3 DNA sequence: TGTGCCATCAGTGAGGGTACAGGGGTAAAAGAGACCCAGTACTTC.

The CDR3 loop is CASSSPLHDRALFF. DNA for the CDR3: TGTGCCAGCAGCTCCCCCCTTCATGACAGGGCCCTTTTCTTT. V and J are TRBV7-2 and TRBJ1-1; 7 nucleotides match TRBD1. The germline V gene encodes CDR1 SGHTA and CDR2 FQGNSA. Unmatched junction bases numbered 15, after V lost 4 bases and J lost 13 bases. This CDR3 is 14 amino acids long.

The genes are TRBV10-3 and TRBJ1-5; D perhaps matches TRBD1 (5 bases). Germline assignment: CDR1 ENHRY and CDR2 SYGVKD. The V gene lost 3 bases and the J gene lost 4 bases, with 13 bases spanning the gap. This CDR3 spans 15 amino acids. DNA for the CDR3: TGTGCCATCAGTGACAAGGGGACGGGGAATCAGCCCCAGCATTTT. This sequence encodes CAISDKGTGNQPQHF.

This clone was detected only once. This chain uses TRBV19 with TRBJ1-2, with TRBD1 matching over 9 bases. Germline V gene lookup returns CDR1 LNHDA and CDR2 SQIVND (reference sequence). The junction had 7 bases not matched to a gene; V was cut back by 4 bases and J by 4 bases. This CDR3 has 15 amino acids. The CDR3: CASSTPGQGLYGYTF. DNA of the CDR3: TGTGCCAGTAGTACGCCGGGACAGGGACTCTATGGCTACACCTTC.

The V gene is TRBV30, the J gene TRBJ1-1; D uncertain. This CDR3 region has 16 residues. Trimming shortened V by 0 bases and J by 3 bases, and 17 bases separated the two germline ends. In germline, CDR1 is GTSNPN, CDR2 SVGIG (reference sequence). The CDR3 coding sequence is TGTGCCTGGAGTGTAGGTGGGGAGACTGGGGACACTGAAGCTTTCTTT. Translation: CAWSVGGETGDTEAFF. Filled out from reference TRBV30 and TRBJ1-1, the complete variable domain reads SQTIHQWPATLVQPVGSPLSLECTVEGTSNPNLYWYRQAAGRGLQLLFYSVGIGQISSEVPQNLSASRPQDRQFILSSKKLLLSDSGFYLCAWSVGGETGDTEAFFGQGTRLTVV.

The chain joins TRBV5-5 to TRBJ2-2; D is possibly TRBD1 or TRBD2 (5 bases each). V lost 0 bases, J lost 4 bases, and 13 bases lay in between. This CDR3 comprises 16 residues. Germline CDR1 SGHKS, CDR2 YYEKEE (reference sequence). The CDR3 nucleotides read TGTGCCAGCAGCTTGGATTGGGGGATCATCACCGGGGAGCTGTTTTTT. Protein sequence: CASSLDWGIITGELFF.

The genes are TRBV3-1 (or the pseudogene TRBV3-2) and TRBJ2-2; TRBD2 aligns across 10 bases. CDR1 is LGHDT and CDR2 is YNNKEL in the germline V gene (reference sequence). V lost 4 bases, J lost 5 bases, and 10 bases stayed unmatched. The CDR3 runs 17 residues. CDR3 nucleotides: TGTGCCAGCAGCCGAAGACAGTCTAGCGGGGGAACCGGGGAGCTGTTTTTT. It encodes CASSRRQSSGGTGELFF.

The genes are TRBV19 and TRBJ1-5; the D is unclear. V lost 5 bases, J lost 2 bases, and 22 bases lay in between. The CDR3 is 18 residues long. Germline CDR1 is LNHDA and CDR2 is SQIVND (reference sequence). The CDR3 DNA follows: TGTGCCAGTAGTCACAAGGGCCCAGCAGTTTCCCGCAATCAGCCCCAGCATTTT. Translating it yields CASSHKGPAVSRNQPQHF. Based on the CDR3 plus reference TRBV19 and TRBJ1-5, the full variable domain is DGGITQSPKYLFRKEGQNVTLSCEQNLNHDAMYWYRQDPGQGLRLIYYSQIVNDFQKGDIAEGYSVSREKKESFPLTVTSAQKNPTAFYLCASSHKGPAVSRNQPQHFGDGTRLSIL.

The CDR3 sequence is CASSPVDETQYF. The CDR3 nucleotides read TGTGCCAGCAGCCCTGTCGACGAGACCCAGTACTTC. The gene calls are TRBV6-2 or TRBV6-3 and TRBJ2-5; D gene unclear. Germline lookup yields CDR1 MNHEY and CDR2 SVGEGT. V was clipped by 6 bases and J by 5 bases, with 10 bases between them. This CDR3 spans 12 amino acids.

In regard to this clone: The identical CDR3 is also encoded by other nucleotide sequences in the sample. The CDR3 nucleotides are TGCGCCAGCAGCCCTGGGGGGGATCAGCCCCAGCATTTT. Amino acids: CASSPGGDQPQHF. This chain joins TRBV5-1 and TRBJ1-5; D possibly corresponds to TRBD1 (5 bases). The CDR3 has 13 amino acids. CDR1 and CDR2 (germline): SGHRS, YFSETQ. Between the trimmed V and J ends, which lost 4 bases and 5 bases, there was a span of 10 bases.

The chain employs TRBV5-1 and TRBJ2-5, with 9 positions matching TRBD1. The CDR3 has 14 residues. CDR1 and CDR2 (germline): SGHRS, YFSETQ. With V trimmed by 2 bases and J by 5 bases, 4 bases remained unmatched. The CDR3 sequence is CASSFGDRVETQYF. The CDR3, as DNA: TGCGCCAGCAGCTTTGGGGACAGGGTTGAGACCCAGTACTTC.

The CDR3 DNA reads TGTGCCAGCAGCTTATTGGGAGGGGACGGTGATGAGCAGTTCTTC. Translating gives CASSLLGGDGDEQFF. This chain uses TRBV7-9 with TRBJ2-1, with 7 bases fitting TRBD2. The V and J ends lost 2 bases and 8 bases, in that order; junction bases with no gene match: 9. The CDR3 covers 15 residues. CDR1 and CDR2 (germline): SEHNR, FQNEAQ (reference sequence).

The chain has TRBV7-6 and TRBJ1-3; D might be TRBD1 (6 bases). With 0 bases removed from V and 4 bases from J, the gap between germline ends came to 13 bases. Looked up from germline, CDR1 is SGHVS and CDR2 is FNYEAQ. The CDR3 is 16 residues long. The CDR3 DNA sequence: TGTGCCAGCAGCTTAGCAAGGGGGTCTTCCGGAAACACCATATATTTT. Its translation: CASSLARGSSGNTIYF.

The table lists this clone with a count of one. J is TRBJ2-2 and V is TRBV18; D is unresolved. V lost 1 base and J lost 6, with 12 bases in between. The CDR3 extends over 15 amino acids. Germline loops: CDR1 KGHSH, CDR2 LQKENI. The CDR3 bases are TGTGCCAGCTCACCACTAGGGAATTCGGCCGGGGAGCTGTTTTTT. Protein sequence: CASSPLGNSAGELFF.

The chain employs TRBV18 and TRBJ2-3, with D unclear. The CDR3 extends over 12 amino acids. The V gene's germline CDR1 is KGHSH and CDR2 LQKENI. Trimming stripped 3 bases from V and 2 bases from J, with 3 bases between. The CDR3 DNA follows: TGTGCCAGCTCACCTTCCACAGATACGCAGTATTTT. Protein sequence: CASSPSTDTQYF.

As regards this clone: Other DNA sequences from this sample encode an identical CDR3 as well. The V and J genes are TRBV5-1 and TRBJ2-3; D is unresolved. Germline V gene sequence: CDR1 SGHRS, CDR2 YFSETQ. This CDR3 comprises 13 residues. V lost 0 bases and J 4 bases, leaving 6 bases between the germline ends. CDR3 region: CASSLVGADTQYF. For the CDR3, the DNA is TGCGCCAGCAGCTTGGTGGGCGCAGATACGCAGTATTTT. The whole variable domain, remainder taken from reference TRBV5-1 and TRBJ2-3, is KAGVTQTPRYLIKTRGQQVTLSCSPISGHRSVSWYQQTPGQGLQFLFEYFSETQRNKGNFPGRFSGRQFSNSRSEMNVSTLELGDSALYLCASSLVGADTQYFGPGTRLTVL.

CDR3 residues: CATVGQGSGMGTEAFF. DNA of the CDR3: TGCGCCACCGTTGGTCAGGGGTCTGGTATGGGGACTGAAGCTTTCTTT. The chain is built from TRBV5-1 and TRBJ1-1; TRBD1 might be the D (6 bases). The CDR3 loop spans 16 amino acids. Trimming removed 9 bases at V and 5 bases at J, with 26 bases between. CDR1 is SGHRS and CDR2 is YFSETQ in the germline V gene.

The J gene is TRBJ1-1, the V gene TRBV19; weak D call: TRBD1 (5 bases). There are 13 residues in the CDR3. Trimming shortened V by 6 bases and J by 1 base, and 9 bases separated the two germline ends. The germline V gene has CDR1 LNHDA and CDR2 SQIVND (reference sequence). DNA of the CDR3: TGTGCCAGTAGACGGGACGGGAACACTGAAGCTTTCTTT. Translated, it gives CASRRDGNTEAFF.

The V and J genes are TRBV6-5 and TRBJ1-2; maybe TRBD1 (6 bases). Germline V gives CDR1 MNHEY, CDR2 SVGAGI. Deletions cut 5 bases from V and 4 bases from J, with 11 bases between. This CDR3 has 13 amino acids. The CDR3 reads CASSLQGTYGYTF. The CDR3 nucleotides are TGTGCCAGCAGTCTACAGGGTACCTATGGCTACACCTTC.

Concerning this clone: This sample also contains other DNA sequences that code for the same CDR3. The chain uses TRBV5-1 and TRBJ2-2, with D uncertain. The germline V gene has CDR1 SGHRS and CDR2 YFSETQ. The CDR3 loop spans 15 amino acids. V lost 0 bases and J lost 0, with 6 bases in between. CDR3 loop: CASSLAGPNTGELFF. The CDR3 bases are TGCGCCAGCAGCTTGGCGGGTCCGAACACCGGGGAGCTGTTTTTT.